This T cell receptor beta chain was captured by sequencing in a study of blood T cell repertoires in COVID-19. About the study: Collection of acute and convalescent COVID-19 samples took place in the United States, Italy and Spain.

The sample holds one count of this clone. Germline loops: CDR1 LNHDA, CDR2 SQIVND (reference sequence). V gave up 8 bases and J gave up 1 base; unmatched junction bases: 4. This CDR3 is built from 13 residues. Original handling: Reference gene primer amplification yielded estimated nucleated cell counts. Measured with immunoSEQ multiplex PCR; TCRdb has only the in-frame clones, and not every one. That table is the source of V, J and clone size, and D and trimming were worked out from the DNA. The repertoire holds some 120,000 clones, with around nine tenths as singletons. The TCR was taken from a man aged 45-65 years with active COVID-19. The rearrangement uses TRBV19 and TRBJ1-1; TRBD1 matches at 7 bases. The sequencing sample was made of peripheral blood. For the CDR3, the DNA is TGTGCCAGTGGGACAGTTCCGAACACTGAAGCTTTCTTT. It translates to CASGTVPNTEAFF.